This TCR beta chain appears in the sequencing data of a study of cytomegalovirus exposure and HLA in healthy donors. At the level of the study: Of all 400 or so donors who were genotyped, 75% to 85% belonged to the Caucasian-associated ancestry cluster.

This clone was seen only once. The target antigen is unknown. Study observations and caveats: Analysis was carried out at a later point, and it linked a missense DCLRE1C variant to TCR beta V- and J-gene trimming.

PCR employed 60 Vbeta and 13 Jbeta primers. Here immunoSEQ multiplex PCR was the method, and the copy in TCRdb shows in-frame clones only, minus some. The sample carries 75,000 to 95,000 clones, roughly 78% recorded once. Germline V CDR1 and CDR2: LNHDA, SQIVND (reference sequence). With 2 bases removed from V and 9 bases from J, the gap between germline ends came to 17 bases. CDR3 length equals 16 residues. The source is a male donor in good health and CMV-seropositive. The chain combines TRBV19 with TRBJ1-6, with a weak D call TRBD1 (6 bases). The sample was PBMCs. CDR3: CASSIRWAGVISPLHF. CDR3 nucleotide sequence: TGTGCCAGTAGTATAAGGTGGGCAGGGGTTATTTCACCCCTCCACTTT.